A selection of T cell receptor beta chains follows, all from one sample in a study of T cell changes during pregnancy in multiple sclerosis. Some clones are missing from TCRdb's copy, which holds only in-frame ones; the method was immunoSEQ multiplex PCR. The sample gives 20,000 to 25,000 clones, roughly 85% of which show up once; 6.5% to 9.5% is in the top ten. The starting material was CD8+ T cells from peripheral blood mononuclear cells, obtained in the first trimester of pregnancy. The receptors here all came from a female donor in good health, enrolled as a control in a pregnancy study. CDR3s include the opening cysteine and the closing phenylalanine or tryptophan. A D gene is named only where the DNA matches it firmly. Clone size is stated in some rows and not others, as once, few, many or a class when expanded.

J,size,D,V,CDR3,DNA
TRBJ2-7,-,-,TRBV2,CASSGAAETTYEQYF,TGTGCCAGCAGTGGGGCGGCAGAGACTACCTACGAGCAGTACTTC
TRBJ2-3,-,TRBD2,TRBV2,CASSVSSGGADTQYF,TGTGCCAGCAGTGTTTCTAGCGGGGGGGCAGATACGCAGTATTTT
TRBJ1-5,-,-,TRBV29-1,CSVREGHPQRPQHF,TGCAGCGTGAGGGAGGGACATCCTCAGCGGCCCCAGCATTTT
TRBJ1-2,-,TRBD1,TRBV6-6,CASTGQENYYGYTF,TGTGCCAGCACTGGACAGGAGAATTACTATGGCTACACCTTC
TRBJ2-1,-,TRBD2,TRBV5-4,CASSKTSGGPYNEQFF,TGTGCCAGCAGTAAGACTAGCGGGGGGCCCTACAATGAGCAGTTCTTC
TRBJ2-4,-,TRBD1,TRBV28,CASSRDRPINIQYF,TGTGCCAGCAGTAGGGACAGACCCATAAACATTCAGTACTTC
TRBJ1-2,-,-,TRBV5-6,CASSLLGFFGSVGPGYTF,TGTGCCAGCAGCTTGCTCGGGTTTTTCGGGTCGGTTGGTCCTGGCTACACCTTC
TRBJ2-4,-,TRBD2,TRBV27,CASTRGGGENIQYF,TGTGCCAGCACACGCGGGGGAGGGGAAAACATTCAGTACTTC
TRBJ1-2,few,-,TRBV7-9,CASSLETAFNYGYTF,TGTGCCAGCAGCTTAGAGACAGCGTTTAACTATGGCTACACCTTC
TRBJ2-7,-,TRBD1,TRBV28,CASSLGPRQGYYEQYF,TGTGCCAGCAGTTTGGGGCCCCGACAGGGGTACTACGAGCAGTACTTC
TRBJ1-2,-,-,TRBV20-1,CSGTGGYGYTF,TGCAGTGGGACGGGGGGCTATGGCTACACCTTC
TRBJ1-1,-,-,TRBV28,CASSLWDTAAMRTEAFF,TGTGCCAGCAGTTTATGGGACACCGCCGCCATGAGGACTGAAGCTTTCTTT
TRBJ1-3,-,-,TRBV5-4,CASRSGTLPGNTIYF,TGTGCCAGCAGGTCCGGGACTCTACCCGGAAACACCATATATTTT
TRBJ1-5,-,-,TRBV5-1,CASSLGSGQYNQPQHF,TGCGCCAGCAGCTTGGGTTCTGGGCAGTACAATCAGCCCCAGCATTTT
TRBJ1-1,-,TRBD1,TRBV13,CASSPTTGGSEAFF,TGTGCCAGCAGCCCGACGACAGGGGGGTCTGAAGCTTTCTTT
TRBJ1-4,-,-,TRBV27,CASSLYPGEKLFF,TGTGCCAGCAGTTTATATCCAGGTGAAAAACTGTTTTTT
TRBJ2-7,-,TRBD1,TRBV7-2,CASSLNRGHEQYF,TGTGCCAGCAGCTTAAACAGGGGCCACGAGCAGTACTTC
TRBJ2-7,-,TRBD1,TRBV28,CASRPPTGKSYEQYF,TGTGCCAGCAGGCCTCCGACAGGGAAGTCCTACGAGCAGTACTTC
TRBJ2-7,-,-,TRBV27,CASSLFRGYEQYF,TGTGCCAGCAGTTTATTCAGGGGCTACGAGCAGTACTTC
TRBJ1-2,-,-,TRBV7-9,CASSLALVEGYTF,TGTGCCAGCAGCTTAGCGCTGGTTGAGGGCTACACCTTC
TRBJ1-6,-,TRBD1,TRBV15,CATSRSGTAYNSPLHF,TGTGCCACCAGCAGATCCGGGACAGCCTATAATTCACCCCTCCACTTT
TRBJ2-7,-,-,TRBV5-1,CASSLASGEFYEQYF,TGCGCCAGCAGCTTGGCCTCAGGGGAGTTCTACGAGCAGTACTTC
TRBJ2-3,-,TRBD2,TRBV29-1,CSVEGPAGVTDTQYF,TGCAGCGTTGAAGGTCCAGCGGGGGTCACAGATACGCAGTATTTT
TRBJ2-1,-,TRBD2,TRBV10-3,CAIRAPESGVRNEQFF,TGTGCCATCAGGGCCCCTGAAAGCGGGGTTAGGAATGAGCAGTTCTTC
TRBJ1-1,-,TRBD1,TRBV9,CASSYRDRGLNTEAFF,TGTGCCAGCAGCTACCGGGACAGGGGGCTGAACACTGAAGCTTTCTTT
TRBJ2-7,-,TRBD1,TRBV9,CASSGGQGSSYEQYF,TGTGCCAGCAGCGGGGGACAGGGCAGCTCCTACGAGCAGTACTTC
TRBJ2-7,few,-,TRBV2,CASSVGGPTYEQYF,TGTGCCAGCAGCGTCGGGGGGCCTACCTACGAGCAGTACTTC
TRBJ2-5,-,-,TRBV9,CASSVGQSGETQYF,TGTGCCAGCAGCGTAGGGCAGTCTGGAGAGACCCAGTACTTC
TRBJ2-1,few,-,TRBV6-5,CASRQWGNNEQFF,TGTGCCAGCCGACAGTGGGGCAACAATGAGCAGTTCTTC
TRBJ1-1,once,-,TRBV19,CATKDSKNTEAFF,TGTGCCACCAAGGACAGCAAGAACACTGAAGCTTTCTTT
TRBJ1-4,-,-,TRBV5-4,CASSLEPRSGAEKLFF,TGTGCCAGCAGCTTGGAGCCCCGGAGCGGGGCTGAAAAACTGTTTTTT
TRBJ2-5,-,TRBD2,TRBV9,CASSVGGGTQYF,TGTGCCAGCAGCGTAGGGGGGGGGACCCAGTACTTC
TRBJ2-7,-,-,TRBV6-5,CASRGGFGEQYF,TGTGCCAGCAGGGGGGGATTCGGCGAGCAGTACTTC
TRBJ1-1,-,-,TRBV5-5,CASSFRQTTEAFF,TGTGCCAGCAGCTTTAGGCAGACTACCGAAGCTTTCTTT
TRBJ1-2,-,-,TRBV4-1,CASSLGGSYGYTF,TGCGCCAGCAGCCTCGGAGGTTCTTATGGCTACACCTTC
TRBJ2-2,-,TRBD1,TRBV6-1,CASSRTGAGELFF,TGTGCCAGCAGTAGGACAGGGGCTGGGGAGCTGTTTTTT
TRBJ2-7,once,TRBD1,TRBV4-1,CASSQETGAYEQYF,TGCGCCAGCAGCCAAGAGACAGGGGCCTACGAGCAGTACTTC